The 18 T cell receptor beta chains given below trace back to one sample, sequenced in a study of shared clonotypes between healthy human individuals. Repertoires were generated with immunoSEQ multiplex PCR, while TCRdb's copy carries only in-frame clones and drops some. This table holds fewer than 1 million clones, 95% to 97% found once. CD8 cells classed as naive were CD45RO-negative and positively selected for CCR7, excluding terminally differentiated effector memory CD45RA+ cells. The specimen was naive CD8+ T cells sorted from blood. The receptors were gathered from a man aged 30 to 39 in good health.

Details on this clone: The junction does not match germline at one end; this may be a read error. The chain is built from TRBV28 and TRBJ2-7; no clear D gene. The CDR3 is 13 residues long. Germline V gives CDR1 MDHEN, CDR2 SYDVKM. CDR3 region: CASSVPLPQLPDF. The DNA of the CDR3 is TGTGCCAGCAGCGTCCCCCTCCCTCAGCTCCCTGACTTC. Full variable domain (rest looked up from reference TRBV28 and TRBJ2-7): DVKVTQSSRYLVKRTGEKVFLECVQDMDHENMFWYRQDPGLGLRLIYFSYDVKMKEKGDIPEGYSVSREKKERFSLILESASTNQTSMYLCASSVPLPQLPDFGPGTRLTVT.

V gene TRBV5-5 combines with J gene TRBJ2-7; no firm D call. The CDR3 has 15 residues. V gave up 4 bases and J gave up 6 bases, with 20 bases separating them. Germline V gives CDR1 SGHKS, CDR2 YYEKEE (reference sequence). The CDR3 here is CASSVSRSSWVEQYF. In DNA, the CDR3 is TGTGCCAGCAGCGTATCCAGGTCCTCCTGGGTCGAGCAGTACTTC.

This chain uses TRBV28 with TRBJ1-2; maybe TRBD1 (5 bases). V was trimmed by 6 bases and J by 7 bases, leaving 21 bases between them. This CDR3 is built from 15 residues. Looked up from germline, CDR1 is MDHEN and CDR2 is SYDVKM. CDR3 bases: TGTGCCAGCAGCCCTTTGGGGACGGGGGTCTCTGGCTACACCTTC. Translated, it gives CASSPLGTGVSGYTF.

V usage is TRBV7-3 and J usage is TRBJ2-7; D possibly corresponds to TRBD1 (7 bases). The germline CDR1 and CDR2 sequences are SGHTA and FQGTGA. CDR3 length: 15 amino acids. V was cut by 1 base and J by 4 bases, with 14 bases left in between. CDR3 nucleotides: TGTGCCAGCAGCTTAAGCGGAGGGGGCCTATACGAGCAGTACTTC. It yields the protein CASSLSGGGLYEQYF.

The rearrangement links TRBV11-2 to TRBJ2-2; TRBD1 might be the D (6 bases). CDR1 and CDR2 from the germline V gene are SGHAT and FQNNGV. V gave up 3 bases and J gave up 2 bases, with 13 bases separating them. The CDR3 extends over 16 amino acids. CDR3 DNA sequence: TGTGCCAGCAGCTTTTGGGACAAACTAAACACCGGGGAGCTGTTTTTT. Residues: CASSFWDKLNTGELFF.

The chain carries TRBV29-1 and TRBJ2-2; 7 nucleotides line up with TRBD2. The ends lost 1 base at V and 4 bases at J; junction bases unmatched: 12. The CDR3 extends over 17 amino acids. The germline V gene encodes CDR1 SQVTM and CDR2 ANQGSEA. In DNA, the CDR3 is TGCAGCGTTGAAGTTCCCCGTGGGGGAGGGCGCACCGGGGAGCTGTTTTTT. As protein: CSVEVPRGGGRTGELFF.

The gene calls are TRBV11-2 and TRBJ1-2; no reliable D call. This CDR3 has 16 amino acids. CDR1 and CDR2 from the germline V gene are SGHAT and FQNNGV. V shed 3 bases and J shed 0 bases, with 14 bases lying between them. Here the CDR3 DNA reads TGTGCCAGCAGCTTGGACGGACTCTCTTCTAACTATGGCTACACCTTC. Its translation is CASSLDGLSSNYGYTF.

The chain couples TRBV5-1 to TRBJ2-7, with TRBD1 matching over 8 bases. The CDR3 length is 15 residues. From germline, CDR1 is SGHRS and CDR2 YFSETQ. J was trimmed by 2 bases and V by 4 bases; bases with no gene match: 8. The CDR3 reads CASSPGQALTYEQYF. CDR3 bases: TGCGCCAGCAGCCCGGGACAGGCCCTCACCTACGAGCAGTACTTC.

The chain uses TRBV11-3 and TRBJ2-1; TRBD1 matches at 7 bases. Unmatched junction bases numbered 15, after V lost 3 bases and J lost 7 bases. CDR1 and CDR2 from the germline V gene are SGHNT and YENEEA. The CDR3 runs 17 residues. For the CDR3, the DNA is TGTGCCAGCAGCTTGACATACCCGACAGGGCCCTCGAATGAGCAGTTCTTC. This translates into CASSLTYPTGPSNEQFF.

In this sample, this clone turned up once. V gene TRBV9 combines with J gene TRBJ1-3, with no clear D. With 4 bases removed from V and 1 base from J, the gap between germline ends came to 9 bases. Germline V gene data show CDR1 as SGDLS and CDR2 as YYNGEE. CDR3 length: 14 residues. The CDR3 nucleotides are TGTGCCAGCAGCCCCCCCCCTTCTGGAAACACCATATATTTT. Its translation: CASSPPPSGNTIYF.

The chain couples TRBV30 to TRBJ2-1; no firm D call. With 5 bases removed from V and 8 bases from J, the gap between germline ends came to 16 bases. Germline V gene sequence: CDR1 GTSNPN, CDR2 SVGIG (reference sequence). This CDR3 region has 13 residues. This CDR3 reads CAWDPFGIDEQFF. DNA for the CDR3: TGTGCCTGGGACCCGTTTGGGATCGATGAGCAGTTCTTC.

This chain joins TRBV7-8 and TRBJ2-6; tentatively, D is TRBD1 (6 bases). Germline-derived CDR1 and CDR2 are SGHVS and FQNEAQ. V was cut by 5 bases and J by 0 bases, with 14 bases left in between. The CDR3 spans 17 residues. For the CDR3, the DNA is TGTGCCAGCAGCGACACAGGGCCCGGCTCTGGGGCCAACGTCCTGACTTTC. It is translated as CASSDTGPGSGANVLTF.

V is TRBV27 and J is TRBJ2-1; D possibly corresponds to TRBD1 (6 bases). Per germline, CDR1 MNHEY and CDR2 SMNVEV (reference sequence). CDR3 length: 13 residues. Trimming shortened V by 10 bases and J by 3 bases, and 13 bases separated the two germline ends. The DNA for the CDR3 is TGTGCCACCGGGGCAGGGGACTACAATGAGCAGTTCTTC. Its translation: CATGAGDYNEQFF.

The chain is built from TRBV5-1 and TRBJ1-1, with 9 nucleotides matching TRBD1. The CDR3 loop spans 12 amino acids. CDR1 is SGHRS and CDR2 is YFSETQ in the germline V gene. Unmatched junction bases numbered 6, after V lost 4 bases and J lost 11 bases. Here the CDR3 DNA reads TGCGCCAGCAGCCAAGACAGGGGGGCCGCTTTCTTT. Its translation: CASSQDRGAAFF.

This clone was recorded a few times. This rearrangement joins TRBV6-6 to TRBJ2-2; no clear D. Germline V CDR1 and CDR2: MNHNY, SVGAGI (reference sequence). V gave up 5 bases and J gave up 3 bases, with 4 bases separating them. This CDR3 comprises 12 residues. In DNA, the CDR3 is TGTGCCAGCAGTGCCGACACCGGGGAGCTGTTTTTT. Translating it yields CASSADTGELFF.

CDR3 in amino acids: CASSLERAGGSNEQFF. CDR3 nucleotides: TGTGCCAGCAGCTTGGAAAGAGCGGGAGGATCAAATGAGCAGTTCTTC. The chain has TRBV5-5 and TRBJ2-1; 9 bases match TRBD2. V lost 0 bases and J lost 7; bases outside the gene matches: 8. Germline V gives CDR1 SGHKS, CDR2 YYEKEE (reference sequence). CDR3 length: 16 residues.

The chain joins TRBV7-9 to TRBJ1-5, with D maybe TRBD1 (6 bases). The CDR3 has 14 residues. V lost 5 bases and J 4 bases, leaving 12 bases between the germline ends. The germline CDR1 and CDR2 sequences are SEHNR and FQNEAQ (reference sequence). The CDR3 is CASSISQGNQPQHF. The CDR3 nucleotides read TGTGCCAGCAGCATCTCACAGGGAAATCAGCCCCAGCATTTT.

This clone has only a few counts. The genes are TRBV6-4 and TRBJ2-1, with D perhaps matching TRBD2 (6 bases). The V gene lost 0 bases and the J gene lost 0 bases, with 12 bases spanning the gap. The CDR3 sequence is 17 residues long. Looked up from germline, CDR1 is MRHNA and CDR2 is SNTAGT. The CDR3 is CASSDSASESSYNEQFF. In DNA, the CDR3 is TGTGCCAGCAGTGACTCCGCTAGCGAGAGCTCCTACAATGAGCAGTTCTTC.